This entry features one TCR beta chain sequence. Those enrolled, adults aged roughly 18 to 100 years, came from about 24 US areas. This entry is derived from a study of blood T cell repertoires in COVID-19. For the study at large: There were acute and convalescent COVID-19 samples, and they came from the United States, Italy and Spain. In each case, the material was cDNA or gDNA derived from T cells, B-cell-depleted T cells, or PBMCs.

The V gene's germline CDR1 is LNHDA and CDR2 SQIVND (reference sequence). V was pared by 5 bases and J by 0 bases, with 11 bases between. The CDR3 spans 15 residues. In the original processing: Amplification of reference gene primers was used by the study to estimate nucleated cell counts. Clones were sequenced by immunoSEQ multiplex PCR, and TCRdb holds only the in-frame ones, with some missing. That table is the source of V, J and clone size, and D and trimming were worked out from the DNA. The sample records 250,000 to 350,000 clones, roughly 90% being singletons. This sequence originates from a woman aged 25 to 45 who had recovered from COVID-19. The chain uses TRBV19 and TRBJ2-1, with a possible D match to TRBD2 (5 bases). Sequenced: PBMCs or T cells enriched from blood (not recorded which). CDR3 DNA sequence: TGTGCCAGTAGTTGGGGAACTAGCTCCTACAATGAGCAGTTCTTC. Protein product: CASSWGTSSYNEQFF.